This is a list of T cell receptor beta chains from one sample in a study of T cells expressing NK-cell markers. TCRdb reprocessed the 5' RACE reads; each CDR3 protein has one entry and no DNA is given. In total, the table holds roughly 450,000 distinct CDR3 sequences. Sequencing input: blood T cells: a sorted CD56 or NKG2C T cell subset, CD4+ or CD8+ T cells, or bulk PBMC T cells (not recorded which). The receptors were sampled from a woman in her 50s in good health. Each CDR3 is given with its conserved first and last residue. Fields, in order: J gene, V gene, CDR3 protein.

J gene: TRBJ1-1
V gene: TRBV7-9
CDR3 protein: CASSLETGSFF

J gene: TRBJ2-3
V gene: TRBV12-3/TRBV12-4
CDR3 protein: CASSVHRGPGTDTQYF

J gene: TRBJ1-2
V gene: TRBV20-1
CDR3 protein: CSARRGVNYGYTF

J gene: TRBJ2-1
V gene: TRBV5-6
CDR3 protein: CASSTGLAGSYNEQFF

J gene: TRBJ1-2
V gene: TRBV12-3/TRBV12-4
CDR3 protein: CASSLAGPSGGYTF

J gene: TRBJ2-2
V gene: TRBV12-3/TRBV12-4
CDR3 protein: CASSPLGLAALGELFF

J gene: TRBJ1-4
V gene: TRBV29-1
CDR3 protein: CSVEASGRQLFF

J gene: TRBJ2-1
V gene: TRBV28
CDR3 protein: CASSSPGGRRNEQFF

J gene: TRBJ2-7
V gene: TRBV20-1
CDR3 protein: CSARLAATPYEQYF

J gene: TRBJ2-1
V gene: TRBV21-1
CDR3 protein: CASNNSRYNEQFF

J gene: TRBJ2-2
V gene: TRBV5-1
CDR3 protein: CASSNTGQGAKGELFF

J gene: TRBJ1-5
V gene: TRBV12-3/TRBV12-4
CDR3 protein: CASAQGDFSNQPQHF

J gene: TRBJ2-3
V gene: TRBV27
CDR3 protein: CASSIQGFPRTDTQYF

J gene: TRBJ2-1
V gene: TRBV28
CDR3 protein: CASGTQTWEQFF

J gene: TRBJ1-4
V gene: TRBV6-5
CDR3 protein: CASSSDRDSLDNSYEKLFF

J gene: TRBJ2-3
V gene: TRBV5-6
CDR3 protein: CASSLDFPTDTQYF

J gene: TRBJ2-4
V gene: TRBV3-1
CDR3 protein: CASSQAGRLAKNIQYF

J gene: TRBJ2-7
V gene: TRBV7-2
CDR3 protein: CASSTTTSGVSYEQYF

J gene: TRBJ2-5
V gene: TRBV6-5
CDR3 protein: CASSYSKETQYF

J gene: TRBJ2-5
V gene: TRBV10-3
CDR3 protein: CATRPGQVVETQYF

J gene: TRBJ2-1
V gene: TRBV7-9
CDR3 protein: CASSPRTSRTYNEQFF

J gene: TRBJ2-1
V gene: TRBV20-1
CDR3 protein: CSANLRGGYRNEQFF

J gene: TRBJ1-5
V gene: TRBV7-8
CDR3 protein: CASSLVVGQYFNQPQHF

J gene: TRBJ2-2
V gene: TRBV5-1
CDR3 protein: CASSLGQGAWMNTGELFF

J gene: TRBJ1-1
V gene: TRBV6-2/TRBV6-3
CDR3 protein: CASSYSLGLEAFF

J gene: TRBJ2-5
V gene: TRBV7-2
CDR3 protein: CASSPRGQGAIARTQYF

J gene: TRBJ2-3
V gene: TRBV2
CDR3 protein: CASNRATDTQYF

J gene: TRBJ2-1
V gene: TRBV11-3
CDR3 protein: CASSPETSGIVEQFF